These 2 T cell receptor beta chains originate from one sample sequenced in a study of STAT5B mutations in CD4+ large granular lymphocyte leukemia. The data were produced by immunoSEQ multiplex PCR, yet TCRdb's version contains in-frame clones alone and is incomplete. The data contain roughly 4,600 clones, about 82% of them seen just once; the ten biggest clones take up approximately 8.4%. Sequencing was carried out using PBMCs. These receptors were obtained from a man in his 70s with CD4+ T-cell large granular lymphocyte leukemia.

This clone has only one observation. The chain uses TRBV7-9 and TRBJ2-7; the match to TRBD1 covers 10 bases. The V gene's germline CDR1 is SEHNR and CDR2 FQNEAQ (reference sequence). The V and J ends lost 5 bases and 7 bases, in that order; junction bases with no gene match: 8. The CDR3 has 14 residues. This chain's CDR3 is CASSKDRGRGEQYV. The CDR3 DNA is TGTGCCAGCAGCAAAGACAGGGGGCGCGGTGAGCAGTACGTC.

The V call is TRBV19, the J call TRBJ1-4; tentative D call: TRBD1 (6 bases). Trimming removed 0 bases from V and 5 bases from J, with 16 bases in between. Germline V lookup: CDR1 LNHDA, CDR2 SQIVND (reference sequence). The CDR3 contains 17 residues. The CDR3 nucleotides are TGTGCCAGTAGTATAGACAGGCGGACAGCGGGCAATGAAAAACTGTTTTTT. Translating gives CASSIDRRTAGNEKLFF. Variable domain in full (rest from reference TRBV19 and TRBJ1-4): DGGITQSPKYLFRKEGQNVTLSCEQNLNHDAMYWYRQDPGQGLRLIYYSQIVNDFQKGDIAEGYSVSREKKESFPLTVTSAQKNPTAFYLCASSIDRRTAGNEKLFFGSGTQLSVL.